Detailed here is one T cell receptor beta chain. This specimen belongs to a study of T cell responses to AZD1222 COVID-19 vaccine. The table came from immunoSEQ multiplex PCR; TCRdb's copy has only in-frame clones and leaves some out. Of over 150,000 clones listed, around nine tenths are singletons. The CDR3 runs 14 residues. Trimming removed 7 bases from V and 10 bases from J, with 22 bases in between. Germline CDR1 is MDHEN and CDR2 is SYDVKM. The V call is TRBV28, the J call TRBJ1-1; the D is unclear. Sequences were derived from peripheral blood, sampled on day 0 of AZD1222 vaccination. This sequence originates from an adult in good health. CDR3 residues: CASTPRREAKGAFF. The CDR3 nucleotides are TGTGCCAGCACCCCACGGCGGGAAGCCAAGGGAGCTTTCTTT.